The present T cell receptor (beta chain) was sequenced within a study of CD8 T cells in ankylosing spondylitis. Study-level findings and limits: Characteristic, it appeared, of ankylosing spondylitis blood was a TCR beta motif of several highly homologous variants.

V was pared by 4 bases and J by 0 bases, with 7 bases between. CDR1 LGHDT and CDR2 YNNKEL come from the germline V gene (reference sequence). The CDR3 is made up of 14 amino acids. Molecular-barcoded quantitative 5'-RACE produced these TCR beta libraries. Via MiXCR, TCRdb re-called the 5' RACE reads, giving one row per CDR3 protein. Here the sample spans over 95,000 distinct CDR3 sequences, roughly 8.3% being singletons. Many counts were recorded for this clonotype. Its specificity is unknown. This TCR came from a male donor with ankylosing spondylitis or in good health (not recorded which). The sample comprised blood, either unsorted or a sorted T cell fraction (not recorded which). The J gene is TRBJ1-3, the V gene TRBV3-1, with unresolved D. DNA of the CDR3: TGTGCCAGCAGCCCCCAGAGCTCTGGAAACACCATATATTTT. Translating it yields CASSPQSSGNTIYF. Full variable domain (rest looked up from reference TRBV3-1 and TRBJ1-3): DTAVSQTPKYLVTQMGNDKSIKCEQNLGHDTMYWYKQDSKKFLKIMFSYNNKELIINETVPNRFSPKSPDKAHLNLHINSLELGDSAVYFCASSPQSSGNTIYFGEGSWLTVV.